These T cell receptor beta chains were read from a single sample in a study of OX40 agonist ivuxolimab in advanced cancers. The data were produced by immunoSEQ multiplex PCR, yet TCRdb's version contains in-frame clones alone and is incomplete. The table shows around 13,000 clones, with roughly two thirds occurring only once. The material sequenced was CD4+ or CD8+ T cells sorted from blood, taken in a trial of the OX40 agonist ivuxolimab. The receptors come from an adult with an advanced solid tumor such as melanoma, head and neck, liver or kidney cancer. CDR3s include the opening cysteine and the closing phenylalanine or tryptophan. A D gene is named only where the DNA matches it firmly. Clone size is shown for a subset of rows, as once, few, many or a class of expanded clone.

d_call clone_size j_call v_call cdr3_nt cdr3_aa
NA NA TRBJ2-7 TRBV6-1 TGTGCCAGCAGTCAAGAACGGGCCTACGAGCAGTACTTC CASSQERAYEQYF
NA large TRBJ2-3 TRBV5-8 TGTGCCAGCAGCTTCCCCCCGGGAACACTCACAGATACGCAGTATTTT CASSFPPGTLTDTQYF
NA NA TRBJ2-7 TRBV7-5 TGTGCCAGCAGCTCTGGATTCGGCGAGCAGTACTTC CASSSGFGEQYF
TRBD1 NA TRBJ1-2 TRBV7-9 TGTGCCAGCAGCTTAGCAAGAACAGGGGGTGATGGCTACACCTTC CASSLARTGGDGYTF
NA NA TRBJ2-7 TRBV7-9 TGTGCCAGCAGCTTAGCGGGAGCAGGCGAGCAGTACTTC CASSLAGAGEQYF
NA NA TRBJ1-1 TRBV5-1 TGCGCCAGCAGCCGACCGGACACGAACACTGAAGCTTTCTTT CASSRPDTNTEAFF
TRBD2 few TRBJ2-3 TRBV28 TGTGCCAGGCCCCACTCCGAAGCGGGGGGGACGATGACAGATACGCAGTATTTT CARPHSEAGGTMTDTQYF
NA NA TRBJ2-1 TRBV6-1 TGTGCCAGCAGTGTTCAGGTTTCCTACAATGAGCAGTTCTTC CASSVQVSYNEQFF
NA NA TRBJ2-2 TRBV7-2 TGTGCCAGCAGCTTATCGGAGGCCGGGGAGCTGTTTTTT CASSLSEAGELFF
TRBD1 few TRBJ1-1 TRBV4-1 TGCGCCAGCAGCCAGGGGTCGGACAGGGCGAATGAAGCTTTCTTT CASSQGSDRANEAFF
NA NA TRBJ1-1 TRBV21-1 TGTGCCAGCAGCAAAGAGGGGGCCCCTATGAACACTGAAGCTTTCTTT CASSKEGAPMNTEAFF
NA NA TRBJ1-6 TRBV6-6 TGTGCCAGCAGTTACCAGTCCAGGGATTCACCCCTCCACTTT CASSYQSRDSPLHF
NA once TRBJ2-1 TRBV7-3 TGTGCCAGCAGCCCAGCTTATGTCAATGAGCAGTTCTTC CASSPAYVNEQFF
TRBD2 NA TRBJ2-1 TRBV7-8 TGTGCCAGCAGCGTAGCGGGACGGGACAATGAGCAGTTCTTC CASSVAGRDNEQFF
NA NA TRBJ1-2 TRBV28 TGTGCCAGCAGCACCACCGACAGTGGTTTAAAAGGCTACACCTTC CASSTTDSGLKGYTF
NA NA TRBJ2-7 TRBV11-2 TGTGCCAGCAGCTTAGGGGCGGGACTTCCTCGCTCCTACGAGCAGTACTTC CASSLGAGLPRSYEQYF
NA NA TRBJ2-7 TRBV6-5 TGTGCCAGCATATCAGGGACCGCCACCTACGAGCAGTACTTC CASISGTATYEQYF
NA NA TRBJ1-2 TRBV7-3 TGTGCCAGCAGCGCTCCGGTTGGTGGGACCGCTGGCTACACCTTC CASSAPVGGTAGYTF
NA NA TRBJ2-7 TRBV5-4 TGTGCCAGCAGTTGGGGGGACAAGCCCTACGAGCAGTACTTC CASSWGDKPYEQYF
NA once TRBJ2-7 TRBV28 TGTGCCAACCCCTTTACGGACGAGCAGTACTTC CANPFTDEQYF
NA NA TRBJ1-2 TRBV4-1 TGCGCCAGCAGCCAAATAGCTAACTATGGCTACACCTTC CASSQIANYGYTF
NA NA TRBJ2-7 TRBV15 TGTGCCACCAGCAGAGATTTGAGGGGACACGAGCAGTACTTC CATSRDLRGHEQYF
NA NA TRBJ2-1 TRBV9 TGTGCCAGCAGCGACAGCAGCGGTTCCTACAATGAGCAGTTCTTC CASSDSSGSYNEQFF
NA NA TRBJ2-2 TRBV27 TGTGCCAGCAGTTTACGTCGTGGCGGGGAGCTGTTTTTT CASSLRRGGELFF
TRBD2 NA TRBJ2-1 TRBV28 TGTGCCAGCAGCAAGATGAAAGCGGGAATCTACAATGAGCAGTTCTTC CASSKMKAGIYNEQFF
TRBD2 NA TRBJ2-1 TRBV5-1 TGCGCCAGCAGCTTGGAGGCGGGAGGACCCTACAATGAGCAGTTCTTC CASSLEAGGPYNEQFF
NA NA TRBJ2-3 TRBV14 TGTGCCAGCAGCCAATGGCGGACAGATACGCAGTATTTT CASSQWRTDTQYF
NA NA TRBJ2-7 TRBV10-1 TGCGCCAGCAGTGAGTCGGCTGGGGGCGAGCAGTACTTC CASSESAGGEQYF
TRBD1 medium-sized TRBJ2-5 TRBV6-6 TGTGCCAGCAGGCCGGGACAGGGTCTTGGGACCCAGTACTTC CASRPGQGLGTQYF
TRBD2 NA TRBJ2-7 TRBV4-1 TGCGCCAGCAGCCTCTCGGGACTAGCGGGAGACGAGCAGTACTTC CASSLSGLAGDEQYF
NA NA TRBJ2-7 TRBV7-8 TGTGCCAGCAGCCCCGGACTTGGCGAGCAGTACTTC CASSPGLGEQYF
TRBD2 NA TRBJ2-3 TRBV29-1 TGCAGCGCTAGCGGGGGGGCGCAGGGTGAAACAGATACGCAGTATTTT CSASGGAQGETDTQYF
NA NA TRBJ1-1 TRBV4-3 TGCGCCAGCAGCCAAGACAGGGCGGGGGTGAACACTGAAGCTTTCTTT CASSQDRAGVNTEAFF
TRBD1 NA TRBJ2-1 TRBV7-3 TGTGCCAGCAGCTTAGACAGGGGCAATGAGCAGTTCTTC CASSLDRGNEQFF
NA NA TRBJ1-1 TRBV30 TGTGCCTGGAGTATGGGTCTGGACACTGAAGCTTTCTTT CAWSMGLDTEAFF